Below are 5 T cell receptor beta chains sequenced from a single sample in a study of blood T cell repertoires in COVID-19. Method: immunoSEQ multiplex PCR; TCRdb's copy keeps in-frame clones and lacks some. The sample includes around 360,000 clones, over 75% of them seen just once. The sample was peripheral blood. These receptors were taken from a woman aged 25 to 39 with COVID-19, enrolled during active disease.

V usage is TRBV18 and J usage is TRBJ2-2, with 9 positions matching TRBD1. CDR1 is KGHSH and CDR2 is LQKENI in the germline V gene. Unmatched junction bases numbered 0, after V lost 5 bases and J lost 5 bases. This CDR3 has 13 amino acids. CDR3 residues: CASSGQGTGELFF. The CDR3 nucleotides are TGTGCCAGCTCAGGACAGGGGACCGGGGAGCTGTTTTTT.

This clone was detected once. The CDR3 spells CASSLTGSNHYEQYF. The CDR3 DNA is TGTGCCAGCAGTTTAACCGGGAGCAATCATTACGAGCAGTACTTC. J is TRBJ2-7 and V is TRBV27; D may be TRBD2 (6 bases). CDR1 MNHEY and CDR2 SMNVEV come from the germline V gene (reference sequence). The V and J ends lost 2 bases and 4 bases respectively, with 15 bases between them. The CDR3 contains 15 residues.

CDR3 DNA sequence: TGCGCCAGCAGGTCTAGCCGCGAGCAGTACTTC. Amino acids: CASRSSREQYF. The V gene is TRBV10-2, the J gene TRBJ2-7; D might be TRBD2 (5 bases). The CDR3 totals 11 residues. Germline loops: CDR1 WSHSY, CDR2 SAAADI. V lost 6 bases and J lost 6, with 9 bases in between.

The chain recombines TRBV30 with TRBJ1-6, with D perhaps TRBD1 (6 bases). The CDR3 runs to 14 residues. V was trimmed by 2 bases and J by 7 bases, leaving 12 bases between them. The germline gives CDR1 GTSNPN, CDR2 SVGIG (reference sequence). The CDR3 bases are TGTGCCTGGAGTTCCGGAACAGGGAATTCACCCCTCCACTTT. Amino acid sequence: CAWSSGTGNSPLHF.

This rearrangement joins TRBV6-6 to TRBJ2-3; 7 nucleotides agree with TRBD1. J gave up 14 bases and V 4 bases, and 9 bases lay outside the gene matches. This CDR3 is built from 12 residues. The germline V gene has CDR1 MNHNY and CDR2 SVGAGI (reference sequence). The chain's CDR3 is CASSSNRGDRYF. The CDR3 nucleotides read TGTGCCAGCAGTTCTAACAGGGGTGATCGGTATTTT.